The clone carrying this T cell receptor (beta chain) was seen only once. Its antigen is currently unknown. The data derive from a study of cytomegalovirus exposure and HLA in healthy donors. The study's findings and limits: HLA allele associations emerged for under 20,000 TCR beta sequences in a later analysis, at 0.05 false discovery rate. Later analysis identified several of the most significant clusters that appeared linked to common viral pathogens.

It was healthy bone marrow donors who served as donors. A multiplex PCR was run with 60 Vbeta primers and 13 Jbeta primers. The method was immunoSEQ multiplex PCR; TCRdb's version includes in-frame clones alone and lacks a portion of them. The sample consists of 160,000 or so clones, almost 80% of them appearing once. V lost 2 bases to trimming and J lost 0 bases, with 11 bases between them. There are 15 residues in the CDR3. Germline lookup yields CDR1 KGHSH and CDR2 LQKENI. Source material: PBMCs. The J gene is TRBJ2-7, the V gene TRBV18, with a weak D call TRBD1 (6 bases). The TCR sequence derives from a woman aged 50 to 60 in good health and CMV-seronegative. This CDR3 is CASSPDRSPSYEQYF. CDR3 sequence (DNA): TGTGCCAGCTCACCAGACAGGTCTCCCTCCTACGAGCAGTACTTC. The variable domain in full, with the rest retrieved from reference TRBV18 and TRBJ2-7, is NAGVMQNPRHLVRRRGQEARLRCSPMKGHSHVYWYRQLPEEGLKFMVYLQKENIIDESGMPKERFSAEFPKEGPSILRIQQVVRGDSAAYFCASSPDRSPSYEQYFGPGTRLTVT.